Below are 4 T cell receptor beta chains sequenced from a single sample in a study of blood T cell repertoires in COVID-19. Data came from immunoSEQ multiplex PCR; TCRdb stores just in-frame clones and leaves some out. The sample yields 350,000 to 450,000 clones, more than 75% seen once. Sequenced: peripheral blood. The origin of the receptors is a woman aged 60-75 years with COVID-19, enrolled during active disease.

The chain links TRBV30 to TRBJ2-1; TRBD1 might be the D (5 bases). This CDR3 spans 14 amino acids. CDR1 is GTSNPN and CDR2 is SVGIG in the germline V gene (reference sequence). Trimming pared 3 bases from V and 0 bases from J, leaving 9 bases between. The CDR3 nucleotides read TGTGCCTGGAGCGACAGATCCTCCTACAATGAGCAGTTCTTC. Translation gives CAWSDRSSYNEQFF.

The chain combines TRBV6-5 with TRBJ1-5; 8 bases match TRBD1. The CDR3 is 13 amino acids. With 5 bases clipped from V and 5 bases from J, the junction kept 2 bases outside the gene matches. Germline V CDR1 and CDR2: MNHEY, SVGAGI. DNA of the CDR3: TGTGCCAGCAGTCAGACAGGGGATCAGCCCCAGCATTTT. This codes for CASSQTGDQPQHF.

This clone was counted once. This chain joins TRBV5-1 and TRBJ2-3, with D tentatively TRBD1 (5 bases). CDR1 SGHRS and CDR2 YFSETQ come from the germline V gene. The length of the CDR3 is 15 residues. The germline V and J ends were trimmed by 2 bases and 2 bases, with 12 bases remaining between them. CDR3 sequence reads: CASSFLGAPTDTQYF. The CDR3 DNA is TGCGCCAGCAGCTTCCTAGGGGCCCCCACAGATACGCAGTATTTT.

The V and J genes are TRBV9 and TRBJ1-1; 7 nucleotides align to TRBD1. V was clipped by 3 bases and J by 3 bases; unmatched bases: 8. The germline V gene encodes CDR1 SGDLS and CDR2 YYNGEE. The CDR3 length is 15 residues. The CDR3 here is CASSATGNSYTEAFF. DNA of the CDR3: TGTGCCAGCAGCGCGACAGGGAACTCGTACACTGAAGCTTTCTTT.